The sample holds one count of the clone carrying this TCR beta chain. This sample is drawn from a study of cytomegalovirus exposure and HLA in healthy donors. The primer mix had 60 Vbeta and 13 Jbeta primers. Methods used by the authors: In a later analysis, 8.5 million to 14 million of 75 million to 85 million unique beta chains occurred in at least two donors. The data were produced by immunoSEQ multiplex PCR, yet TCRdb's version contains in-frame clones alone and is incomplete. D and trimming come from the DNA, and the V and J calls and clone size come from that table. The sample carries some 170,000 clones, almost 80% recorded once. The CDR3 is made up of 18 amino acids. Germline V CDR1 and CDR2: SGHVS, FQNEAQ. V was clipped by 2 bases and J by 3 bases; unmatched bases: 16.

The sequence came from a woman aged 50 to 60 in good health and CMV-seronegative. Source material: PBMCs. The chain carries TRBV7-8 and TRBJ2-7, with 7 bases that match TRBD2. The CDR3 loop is CASSLLGLAAANYYEQYF. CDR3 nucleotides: TGTGCCAGCAGCTTATTGGGCCTAGCGGCAGCAAACTACTACGAGCAGTACTTC.